The sequence of this T cell receptor beta chain was determined in a study of T cells after posttransplantation cyclophosphamide. General study results and limits: Recipient CMV seropositivity and CMV reactivation strongly tracked TRB clonality.

In regard to this clone: Its specificity is unknown.

Repertoires were generated with immunoSEQ multiplex PCR, while TCRdb's copy carries only in-frame clones and drops some. The sample lists just over 65,000 clones; 93% were seen once. V was clipped by 3 bases and J by 2 bases, with 8 bases between them. From germline, CDR1 is SGHTA and CDR2 FQGNSA. This CDR3 is 13 amino acids long. This chain uses TRBV7-2 with TRBJ2-7, with a tentative D call TRBD2 (6 bases). Sequenced input: PBMCs. This receptor was obtained from a woman in her twenties or thirties in good health and a related stem cell transplant donor. CDR3 coding DNA: TGTGCCAGCAGCTTTAGCGGCACCTACGAGCAGTACTTC. This gives the protein CASSFSGTYEQYF.